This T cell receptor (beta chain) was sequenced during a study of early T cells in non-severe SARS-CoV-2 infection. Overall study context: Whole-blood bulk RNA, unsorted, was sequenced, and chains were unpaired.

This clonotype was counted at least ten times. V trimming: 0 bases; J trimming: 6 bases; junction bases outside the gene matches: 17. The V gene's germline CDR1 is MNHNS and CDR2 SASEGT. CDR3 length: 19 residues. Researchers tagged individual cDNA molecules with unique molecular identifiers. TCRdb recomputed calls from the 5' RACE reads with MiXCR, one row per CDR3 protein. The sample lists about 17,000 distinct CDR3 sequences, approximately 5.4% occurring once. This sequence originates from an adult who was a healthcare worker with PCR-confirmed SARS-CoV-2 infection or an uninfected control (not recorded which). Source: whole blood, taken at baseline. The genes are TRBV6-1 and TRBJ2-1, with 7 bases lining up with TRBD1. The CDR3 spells CASSEALSLNRGNTNEQFF. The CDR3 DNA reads TGTGCCAGCAGTGAAGCTCTTTCCCTAAACAGGGGAAATACCAATGAGCAGTTCTTC.